Listed below are T cell receptor beta chains from one sample, sequenced in a study of blood T cell repertoires in COVID-19. Profiling relied on immunoSEQ multiplex PCR, and the TCRdb table lists in-frame clones only, not all of them. The repertoire holds 200,000 to 250,000 clones, with around 80% as singletons. The sequenced sample consisted of peripheral blood. Receptors were obtained from a woman of 80 years or more with COVID-19, enrolled during active disease. The CDR3 runs from the conserved cysteine through the conserved F or W. A D gene is named only where the DNA matches it firmly. A clone size is listed for some rows: how often the clone was seen (once, few, many), or a class if it is expanded.

D | J | size | V | DNA | CDR3
TRBD2 | TRBJ2-1 | NA | TRBV13 | TGTGCCAGCAGCCTACTTTTGTTAGCGGGGGGGCCCGGGCACAATGAGCAGTTCTTC | CASSLLLLAGGPGHNEQFF
NA | TRBJ1-5 | NA | TRBV19 | TGTGCCAGTATAGCGGGGCTCGGTCAGCCCCAGCATTTT | CASIAGLGQPQHF
NA | TRBJ1-2 | once | TRBV5-4 | TGTGCCAGCAGCTTGGGGGGCGGCAGGGCCCTCTATGGCTACACCTTC | CASSLGGGRALYGYTF
NA | TRBJ2-1 | NA | TRBV5-1 | TGCGCCAGCAGCTTGGATTTATTCTACAATGAGCAGTTCTTC | CASSLDLFYNEQFF
NA | TRBJ2-7 | NA | TRBV3-1/TRBV3-2 | TGTGCCAGCAGCCAAGGGCTAGCTCCGAGCTCCTACGAGCAGTACTTC | CASSQGLAPSSYEQYF
TRBD2 | TRBJ2-3 | NA | TRBV29-1 | TGCAGCGTTGTGGTAGCGGGGGGATCATCACACCGCACAGATACGCAGTATTTT | CSVVVAGGSSHRTDTQYF
NA | TRBJ1-1 | NA | TRBV3-1/TRBV3-2 | TGTGCCAGCAGCCAAGAAGGGAGCCCCAGGACTGAAGCTTTCTTT | CASSQEGSPRTEAFF
TRBD1 | TRBJ1-2 | NA | TRBV11-3 | TGTGCCAGCAGCTTAGATCGGGGACAGGGGGCTGGTGGCTACACCTTC | CASSLDRGQGAGGYTF
NA | TRBJ1-2 | NA | TRBV7-9 | TGTGCCAGCAGCCCAGCCCGAATAGACAGCTATGGCTACACCTTC | CASSPARIDSYGYTF
NA | TRBJ2-1 | NA | TRBV24-1 | TGTGCCACCAGTGATTTGACAGGACCTTACAATGAGCAGTTCTTC | CATSDLTGPYNEQFF
TRBD1 | TRBJ1-5 | once | TRBV19 | TGTGCCAGTAGTACCGCCGGGACAGTCTCTAGTCAGCCCCAGCATTTT | CASSTAGTVSSQPQHF
TRBD2 | TRBJ2-3 | NA | TRBV5-1 | TGCGCCAGCAGCGCGGGACTAGCGGGGACTAATACAGATACGCAGTATTTT | CASSAGLAGTNTDTQYF
NA | TRBJ1-2 | NA | TRBV6-4 | TGTGCCAGCAGTGACTCGCAGGGTAGGAATGGCTACACCTTC | CASSDSQGRNGYTF
TRBD1 | TRBJ1-2 | NA | TRBV6-2/TRBV6-3 | TGTGCCAGCAGTGTGACAGGGGGCCTTGGCTACACCTTC | CASSVTGGLGYTF
TRBD2 | TRBJ2-1 | NA | TRBV6-5 | TGTGCCAGCAGTTCCATAATAGCGGGGGGGCCCAATGAGCAGTTCTTC | CASSSIIAGGPNEQFF
NA | TRBJ1-4 | NA | TRBV5-4 | TGTGCCAGCAGCTCCGCGGGTCTTCAGGAAAAACTGTTTTTT | CASSSAGLQEKLFF
NA | TRBJ1-3 | few | TRBV3-1/TRBV3-2 | TGTGCCAGCAGCCAAGTAGGCGGGGGTCCAGGAAACACCATATATTTT | CASSQVGGGPGNTIYF
NA | TRBJ2-1 | once | TRBV9 | TGTGCCAGCAGCGTAGAAGGTACGTTAGCCAATGAGCAGTTCTTC | CASSVEGTLANEQFF
NA | TRBJ2-1 | NA | TRBV18 | TGTGCCAGCTCACCAAGCCTCGGTAATGAGCAGTTCTTC | CASSPSLGNEQFF
TRBD1 | TRBJ1-1 | few | TRBV29-1 | TGCAGCGTTAGGACAGGGGACAGAGAAGCTTTCTTT | CSVRTGDREAFF
NA | TRBJ1-5 | NA | TRBV7-2 | TGTGCCAGCAGCCTTACGGGGGATAGCAATCAGCCCCAGCATTTT | CASSLTGDSNQPQHF
TRBD1 | TRBJ1-2 | NA | TRBV11-2 | TGTGCCAGCAGCTTCGAATCCTTGACAGGGAGAGATGGCTACACCTTC | CASSFESLTGRDGYTF
TRBD1 | TRBJ1-2 | NA | TRBV27 | TGTGCCAGCAGAGCAGGGGGCAGCTCCTATGGCTACACCTTC | CASRAGGSSYGYTF
NA | TRBJ1-1 | NA | TRBV23-1 | TGCGCCAGCCGGGGGGAAGCTTTCTTT | CASRGEAFF
NA | TRBJ2-3 | NA | TRBV23-1 | TGCGCCAGCAGTCAATCAATAATGGTTCTCACTAGCACAGATACGCAGTATTTT | CASSQSIMVLTSTDTQYF
NA | TRBJ2-3 | NA | TRBV19 | TGTGCCAGTAGTATATCCGACAATCCCGCAGATACGCAGTATTTT | CASSISDNPADTQYF
NA | TRBJ1-1 | NA | TRBV21-1 | TGTGCCAGCAGCAAAGTACAGGGGGCTCTGAACACTGAAGCTTTCTTT | CASSKVQGALNTEAFF
TRBD2 | TRBJ2-1 | NA | TRBV7-8 | TGTGCCAGCAGCAATAGCGGGACCTACAATGAGCAGTTCTTC | CASSNSGTYNEQFF
NA | TRBJ1-6 | NA | TRBV6-5 | TGTGCCAGCAGTAACGGAGGCCTTAATTCACCCCTCCACTTT | CASSNGGLNSPLHF
TRBD1 | TRBJ1-1 | NA | TRBV4-1 | TGCGCCAGCAGCCCTCGGACAGGGGAGGAGGGCACTGAAGCTTTCTTT | CASSPRTGEEGTEAFF
TRBD1 | TRBJ1-3 | NA | TRBV7-9 | TGTGCCAGCAGCGGGGACAGGGCTGGAAACACCATATATTTT | CASSGDRAGNTIYF
NA | TRBJ1-2 | NA | TRBV4-1 | TGCGCCAGCAGCCCAAGACAGGTCCGGGGCCCTAACTATGGCTACACCTTC | CASSPRQVRGPNYGYTF
TRBD1 | TRBJ1-5 | NA | TRBV19 | TGTGCCAGTAGCGTAGACAGGGGAGGCCAGCCCCAGCATTTT | CASSVDRGGQPQHF
NA | TRBJ2-5 | NA | TRBV28 | TGTGCCAGCAGCCCGGGACAGGGGGTAGCGGGGGGTCCGGCCCAGTACTTC | CASSPGQGVAGGPAQYF
TRBD1 | TRBJ2-6 | NA | TRBV7-8 | TGTGCCAGCAGCTCAAGAACAGGGGGACCCTATGGGGCCAACGTCCTGACTTTC | CASSSRTGGPYGANVLTF
NA | TRBJ1-5 | NA | TRBV4-1 | TGCGCCAGCAGCCAAGATCCAGGGGTGAGCAATCAGCCCCAGCATTTT | CASSQDPGVSNQPQHF
TRBD1 | TRBJ2-5 | once | TRBV14 | TGTGCCAGCAGCCAGCTGGGACAGACGAGACAAGAGACCCAGTACTTC | CASSQLGQTRQETQYF
TRBD1 | TRBJ1-5 | NA | TRBV6-4 | TGTGCCAGCAACAACCGGGACAGGGGGCAAAGGAGCAATCAGCCCCAGCATTTT | CASNNRDRGQRSNQPQHF
NA | TRBJ1-1 | NA | TRBV6-5 | TGTGCCAGCAGTAGGACACTGATGAACACTGAAGCTTTCTTT | CASSRTLMNTEAFF
NA | TRBJ2-4 | once | TRBV18 | TGTGCCAGCTCACCAGCGGCCCAAAACATTCAGTACTTC | CASSPAAQNIQYF
NA | TRBJ1-2 | NA | TRBV29-1 | TGCAGCGTTGACTCAGGGGCCGGGGCTGGCTACACCTTC | CSVDSGAGAGYTF
TRBD1 | TRBJ1-1 | NA | TRBV29-1 | TGCAGCGCCGGACAGGCGCACACTGAAGCTTTCTTT | CSAGQAHTEAFF